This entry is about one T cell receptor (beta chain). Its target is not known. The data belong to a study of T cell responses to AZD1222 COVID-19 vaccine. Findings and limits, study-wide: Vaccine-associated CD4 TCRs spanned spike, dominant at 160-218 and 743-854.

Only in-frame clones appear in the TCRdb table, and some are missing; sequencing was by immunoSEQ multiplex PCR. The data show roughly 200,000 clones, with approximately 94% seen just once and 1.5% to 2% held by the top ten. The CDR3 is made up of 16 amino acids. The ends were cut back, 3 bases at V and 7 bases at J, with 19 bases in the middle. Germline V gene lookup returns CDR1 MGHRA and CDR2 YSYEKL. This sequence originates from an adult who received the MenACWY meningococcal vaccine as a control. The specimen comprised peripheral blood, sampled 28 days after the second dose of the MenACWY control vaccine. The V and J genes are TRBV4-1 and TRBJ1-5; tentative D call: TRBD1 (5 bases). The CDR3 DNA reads TGCGCCAGCAGCCAGGCCTCCGACGGGCGGGGCCAGCCCCAGCATTTT. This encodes CASSQASDGRGQPQHF.